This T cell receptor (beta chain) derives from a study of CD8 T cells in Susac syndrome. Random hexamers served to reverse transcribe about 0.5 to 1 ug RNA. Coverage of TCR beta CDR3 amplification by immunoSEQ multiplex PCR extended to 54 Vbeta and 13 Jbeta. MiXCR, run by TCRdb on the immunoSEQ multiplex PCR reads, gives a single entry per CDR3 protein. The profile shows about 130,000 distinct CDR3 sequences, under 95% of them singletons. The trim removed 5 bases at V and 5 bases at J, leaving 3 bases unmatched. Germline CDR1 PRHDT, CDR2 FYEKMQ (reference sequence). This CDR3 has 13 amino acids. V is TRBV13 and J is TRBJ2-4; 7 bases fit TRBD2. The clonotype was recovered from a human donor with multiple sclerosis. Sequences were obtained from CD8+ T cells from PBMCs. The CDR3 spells CASSPRGENIQYF. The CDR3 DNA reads TGTGCCAGCAGCCCCCGGGGGGAAAACATTCAGTACTTC.